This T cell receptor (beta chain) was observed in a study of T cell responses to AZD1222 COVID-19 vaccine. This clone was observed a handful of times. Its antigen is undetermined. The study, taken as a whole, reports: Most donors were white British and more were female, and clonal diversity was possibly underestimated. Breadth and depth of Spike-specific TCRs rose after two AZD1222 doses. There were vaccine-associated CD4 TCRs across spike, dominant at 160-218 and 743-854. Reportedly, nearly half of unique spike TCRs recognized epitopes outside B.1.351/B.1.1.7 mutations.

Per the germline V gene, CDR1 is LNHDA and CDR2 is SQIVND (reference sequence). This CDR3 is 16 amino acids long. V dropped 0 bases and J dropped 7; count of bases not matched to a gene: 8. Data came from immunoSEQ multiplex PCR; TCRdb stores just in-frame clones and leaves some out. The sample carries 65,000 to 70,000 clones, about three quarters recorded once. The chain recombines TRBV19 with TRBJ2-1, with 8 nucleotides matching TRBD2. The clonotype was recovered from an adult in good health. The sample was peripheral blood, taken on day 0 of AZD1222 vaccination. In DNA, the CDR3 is TGTGCCAGTAGTATAGACTTAGCGGGGCGGGGGAATGAGCAGTTCTTC. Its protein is CASSIDLAGRGNEQFF.